This TCR beta chain was found in a study of T-cell memory formation after mild COVID-19. Study information: Each donor largely had its own TCR clusters.

Trimming removed 5 bases from V and 1 base from J; junction bases left unmatched: 4. Germline assignment: CDR1 MNHNY and CDR2 SVGAGI (reference sequence). The CDR3 extends over 14 amino acids. Using its own MiXCR run on the 5' RACE reads, TCRdb lists one record per CDR3 protein. The data show approximately 300,000 distinct CDR3 sequences, roughly 8% seen once. Sequencing was done on a sample of PBMCs or a T cell subset sorted from them (not recorded which). This chain connects TRBV6-6 to TRBJ2-7, with 8 nucleotides matching TRBD2. This TCR was sampled from a man aged 18 to 29 who had mild COVID-19 (a few samples of this study predate the infection). Cell type and time point are not known. CDR3 nucleotide sequence: TGTGCCAGCAGTCCCGGGGGGGGGTCCTACGAGCAGTACTTC. This sequence encodes CASSPGGGSYEQYF.